This TCR beta chain emerged from a study of Graves' ophthalmopathy and Graves' hyperthyroidism. The study, taken as a whole, reports: Among thyroid clonotypes expanded above 0.001 frequency, most also appeared in blood. A model built from 13 signatures distinguished ophthalmopathy from stable hyperthyroidism with about 86% sensitivity and around 78% specificity.

In its sample, this clonotype was seen once. Its antigen remains unknown. Scientists amplified the TCR beta CDR3 regions from RNA transcripts. First-round RT-PCR employed HTBI primers, with a second-round multiplex PCR after it. TCRdb used MiXCR to reprocess the multiplex PCR reads, holding one entry per CDR3 protein. The profile shows just over 600,000 distinct CDR3 sequences, 22% of them singletons. PBMCs came from 10 ml of fresh peripheral blood. This receptor was taken from a young woman with stable Graves' hyperthyroidism. Some clones in this sample may be carry-over from other donors' samples. Sequenced sample: peripheral blood.

CDR3 amino acids: CASSLAPPGQGMYGYTF. The CDR3, as DNA: TGTGCCAGCAGCTTAGCGCCTCCCGGACAGGGGATGTATGGCTACACCTTC. The chain is built from TRBV7-6 and TRBJ1-2; the match to TRBD1 covers 9 bases. Germline assignment: CDR1 SGHVS and CDR2 FNYEAQ. The V segment lost 0 bases and the J segment 5 bases; nucleotides outside the gene matches: 10. The CDR3 is made up of 17 amino acids.